This is a list of T cell receptor beta chains from one sample in a study of graft-versus-host responses after intestinal transplantation. The table came from immunoSEQ multiplex PCR; TCRdb's copy has only in-frame clones and leaves some out. The repertoire holds about 14,000 clones, with 30% to 40% as singletons. The material was alloreactive CD8+ T cells from a mixed lymphocyte reaction culture, obtained before intestinal transplant. Source of these receptors: a human patient who received an intestinal transplant. The CDR3 runs from the conserved cysteine through the conserved F or W. A D gene is named only where the DNA matches it firmly. Clone size is given for some rows only: seen once, a few or many times, or a class if the clone is expanded.

j_gene,d_gene,abundance,v_gene,CDR3aa,CDR3nt
TRBJ1-2,.,.,TRBV7-3,CASSRNGQGRNYGYTF,TGTGCCAGCAGCAGAAATGGGCAGGGCCGTAACTATGGCTACACCTTC
TRBJ1-1,.,medium-sized,TRBV4-1,CASSQRGMNTEAFF,TGCGCCAGCAGCCAAAGAGGAATGAACACTGAAGCTTTCTTT
TRBJ2-7,.,.,TRBV27,CASSFGGQPYEQYF,TGTGCCAGCAGTTTTGGAGGGCAGCCCTACGAGCAGTACTTC
TRBJ2-7,.,.,TRBV27,CASSLSGDYEQYF,TGTGCCAGCAGTTTATCCGGAGACTACGAGCAGTACTTC
TRBJ2-7,.,.,TRBV27,CASSLGHSYEQYF,TGTGCCAGCAGTTTAGGACACTCCTACGAGCAGTACTTC
TRBJ2-1,TRBD2,.,TRBV4-1,CASSQGTSGATNEQFF,TGCGCCAGCAGCCAGGGCACTAGCGGAGCGACCAATGAGCAGTTCTTC
TRBJ2-7,TRBD1,few,TRBV5-1,CASNIGTGDHEQYF,TGCGCCAGCAACATCGGGACAGGGGACCACGAGCAGTACTTC
TRBJ1-4,.,.,TRBV4-1,CASSPQGSNEKLFF,TGCGCCAGCAGCCCTCAGGGATCTAATGAAAAACTGTTTTTT
TRBJ2-3,.,few,TRBV10-1,CASSDRGTGADTQYF,TGCGCCAGCAGTGATCGGGGGACGGGCGCAGATACGCAGTATTTT
TRBJ1-3,.,few,TRBV6-1,CASSEPRDAGNTIYF,TGTGCCAGCAGTGAACCCAGGGATGCTGGAAACACCATATATTTT
TRBJ2-7,.,.,TRBV7-2,CASSGGTAYYEQYF,TGTGCCAGCAGCGGCGGGACTGCGTACTACGAGCAGTACTTC
TRBJ2-2,.,.,TRBV9,CASSVDQGSTRGTGELFF,TGTGCCAGCAGCGTAGATCAGGGGTCAACCAGAGGCACCGGGGAGCTGTTTTTT
TRBJ1-1,.,.,TRBV5-1,CASSWISGGGTEAFF,TGCGCCAGCAGCTGGATATCGGGAGGGGGAACTGAAGCTTTCTTT
TRBJ2-7,.,few,TRBV4-1,CASSPRPQQEATYEQYF,TGCGCCAGCAGCCCCAGACCCCAACAGGAAGCTACCTACGAGCAGTACTTC
TRBJ2-7,.,few,TRBV6-1,CASLREFHEQYF,TGTGCCAGCCTCCGGGAGTTCCACGAGCAGTACTTC
TRBJ2-7,TRBD1,.,TRBV6-5,CASSWGQDYEQYF,TGTGCCAGCAGTTGGGGACAGGACTACGAGCAGTACTTC
TRBJ1-2,.,.,TRBV9,CASSVEIQANYGYTF,TGTGCCAGCAGCGTAGAGATACAGGCTAACTATGGCTACACCTTC
TRBJ2-3,TRBD1,few,TRBV7-2,CASSFLGQGAGDTQYF,TGTGCCAGCAGCTTTTTGGGACAGGGGGCTGGAGATACGCAGTATTTT
TRBJ2-1,.,.,TRBV4-3,CASSPLSPVNEQFF,TGCGCCAGCAGCCCCCTCTCCCCTGTCAATGAGCAGTTCTTC
TRBJ2-7,TRBD1,.,TRBV27,CASSLSAGGGYEQYF,TGTGCCAGCAGTTTATCAGCAGGGGGCGGCTACGAGCAGTACTTC
TRBJ2-7,.,.,TRBV4-2,CASSQVPSLTDYGRSEQYF,TGTGCCAGCAGCCAAGTTCCTTCATTGACGGACTACGGTCGAAGTGAGCAGTACTTC
TRBJ1-1,.,medium-sized,TRBV7-9,CASSFPDLGRAAFF,TGTGCCAGCAGCTTCCCAGATCTCGGGCGGGCGGCTTTCTTT
TRBJ1-2,.,.,TRBV6-6,CASSYSDSQYGYTF,TGTGCCAGCAGTTACTCCGACTCCCAGTATGGCTACACCTTC
TRBJ2-1,.,.,TRBV30,CAWSRGVNEQFF,TGTGCCTGGAGCCGGGGAGTAAATGAGCAGTTCTTC
TRBJ2-7,TRBD2,.,TRBV27,CASSRRLASSYEQYF,TGTGCCAGCAGTCGTAGACTAGCGAGCTCCTACGAGCAGTACTTC
TRBJ2-1,.,.,TRBV13,CASSNYLSSYNEQFF,TGTGCCAGCAGCAACTACCTGAGCTCCTACAATGAGCAGTTCTTC
TRBJ1-1,.,.,TRBV30,CAWDTVGDTEAFF,TGTGCCTGGGATACGGTAGGGGACACTGAAGCTTTCTTT
TRBJ2-7,.,medium-sized,TRBV5-6,CASSLVGDTMTDEQYF,TGTGCCAGCAGCTTGGTAGGGGACACAATGACGGACGAGCAGTACTTC